Shown below are 25 T cell receptor beta chains from a single sample sequenced in a study of early T cells in non-severe SARS-CoV-2 infection. One entry per CDR3 protein, called by TCRdb with MiXCR from the 5' RACE reads. The profile covers 60,000 to 75,000 distinct CDR3 sequences, with roughly 12% appearing a single time and around 1.5% taken by the ten largest. The input for sequencing was whole blood, taken at baseline. The source of these receptors is an adult who was a healthcare worker with PCR-confirmed SARS-CoV-2 infection or an uninfected control (not recorded which).

In this sample, this clonotype turned up a few times. The rearrangement uses TRBV5-5 and TRBJ1-1; D perhaps matches TRBD1 (5 bases). Germline V lookup: CDR1 SGHKS, CDR2 YYEKEE (reference sequence). This CDR3 contains 16 residues. V was pared by 5 bases and J by 4 bases, with 21 bases between. The CDR3 reads CASSTIMTASTTEAFF. CDR3 sequence (DNA): TGTGCCAGCAGTACTATTATGACAGCATCGACCACTGAAGCTTTCTTT.

There are many counts of this clonotype. The chain uses TRBV6-1 and TRBJ1-5; TRBD1 matches at 7 bases. This CDR3 comprises 13 residues. With 3 bases clipped from V and 4 bases from J, the junction kept 0 bases outside the gene matches. Germline lookup yields CDR1 MNHNS and CDR2 SASEGT. For the CDR3, the DNA is TGTGCCAGCAGTGAGACAGGGAATCAGCCCCAGCATTTT. As protein: CASSETGNQPQHF.

This clonotype was counted a few times. V is TRBV5-4 and J is TRBJ2-5, with TRBD1 matching 12 bases. V lost 0 bases to trimming and J lost 4 bases; unmatched junction nucleotides: 4. Germline V CDR1 and CDR2: SGHNT, YYREEE (reference sequence). This CDR3 spans 16 amino acids. The CDR3 bases are TGTGCCAGCAGCTTGGCGGGACAGGGGGCAGGAGAGACCCAGTACTTC. Protein: CASSLAGQGAGETQYF.

The J gene is TRBJ2-7, the V gene TRBV7-6; 8 positions match TRBD1. The CDR3 runs to 13 residues. The germline gives CDR1 SGHVS, CDR2 FNYEAQ. The junction had 5 bases not matched to a gene; V was cut back by 5 bases and J by 5 bases. CDR3 sequence reads: CASSGQGFNEQYF. The CDR3 DNA reads TGTGCCAGCAGCGGACAGGGTTTCAACGAGCAGTACTTC.

There are many counts of this clonotype. The rearrangement joins TRBV30 to TRBJ2-1; 9 bases are shared with TRBD2. Germline V gives CDR1 GTSNPN, CDR2 SVGIG (reference sequence). V lost 2 bases to trimming and J lost 4 bases; unmatched junction nucleotides: 6. This CDR3 spans 15 amino acids. The CDR3 region has the DNA TGTGCCTGGAGTCTATTAGCGGGGGATTACAATGAGCAGTTCTTC. Amino acids: CAWSLLAGDYNEQFF.

This clonotype was counted only a few times. This chain links TRBV7-9 with TRBJ1-5, with D uncertain. Germline assignment: CDR1 SEHNR and CDR2 FQNEAQ (reference sequence). V shed 4 bases and J shed 7 bases, with 8 bases lying between them. This CDR3 region has 12 residues. Here the CDR3 DNA reads TGTGCCAGCAGCTCAGAATGGCAGCCCCAGCATTTT. Translated, it gives CASSSEWQPQHF.

This clonotype was counted only a few times. The chain joins TRBV6-2 or TRBV6-3 to TRBJ2-6; no clear D. CDR1 MNHEY and CDR2 SVGEGT come from the germline V gene. Trimming left V 5 bases short and J 1 base short, with 18 bases between. CDR3 length: 18 residues. The CDR3 sequence is CASSVLAHHLSGANVLTF. In DNA, the CDR3 is TGTGCCAGCAGTGTGCTGGCCCATCACTTGTCTGGGGCCAACGTCCTGACTTTC.

This clonotype was detected only a few times. The chain couples TRBV7-9 to TRBJ2-1; no clear D. The CDR3 contains 11 residues. The V end was cut by 4 bases, the J end by 6 bases, with 4 bases between. Germline V gives CDR1 SEHNR, CDR2 FQNEAQ (reference sequence). CDR3 coding DNA: TGTGCCAGCAGCTCCCCCAATGAGCAGTTCTTC. Translated: CASSSPNEQFF.

The chain is built from TRBV29-1 and TRBJ1-2, with D hard to call. Germline assignment: CDR1 SQVTM and CDR2 ANQGSEA. The CDR3 covers 13 residues. Trimming left V 4 bases short and J 1 base short, with 10 bases between. DNA of the CDR3: TGCAGCGTTGCTGACCCCATTAACTATGGCTACACCTTC. It yields the protein CSVADPINYGYTF.

This clonotype was detected only a few times. V is TRBV19 and J is TRBJ1-5, with D perhaps TRBD1 (5 bases). CDR3 length: 16 amino acids. With 9 bases removed from V and 0 bases from J, the gap between germline ends came to 18 bases. Germline CDR1 LNHDA, CDR2 SQIVND (reference sequence). The CDR3, as DNA: TGTGCCAGGACAGAGACCGGACATTATAGCAATCAGCCCCAGCATTTT. Amino acids: CARTETGHYSNQPQHF. The complete variable domain, with remaining parts taken from reference TRBV19 and TRBJ1-5, reads DGGITQSPKYLFRKEGQNVTLSCEQNLNHDAMYWYRQDPGQGLRLIYYSQIVNDFQKGDIAEGYSVSREKKESFPLTVTSAQKNPTAFYLCARTETGHYSNQPQHFGDGTRLSIL.

There are many counts of this clonotype. The gene calls are TRBV20-1 and TRBJ1-1; D gene ambiguous. V was shortened by 3 bases and J by 3 bases, with 14 bases between the two germline ends. Per germline, CDR1 DFQATT and CDR2 SNEGSKA (reference sequence). The CDR3 covers 14 residues. The CDR3: CSARTLGRDTEAFF. CDR3 in DNA: TGCAGTGCTAGGACACTGGGGAGGGACACTGAAGCTTTCTTT.

The chain's CDR3 is CSVERGNGNEQFF. CDR3 sequence (DNA): TGCAGCGTTGAACGGGGGAATGGGAATGAGCAGTTCTTC. The J gene is TRBJ2-1, the V gene TRBV29-1, with D perhaps matching TRBD2 (6 bases). This CDR3 contains 13 residues. Trimming took 2 bases from V and 7 from J, leaving 12 bases between them. Germline V gene lookup returns CDR1 SQVTM and CDR2 ANQGSEA.

At least ten counts were recorded for this clonotype. The V gene is TRBV20-1, the J gene TRBJ1-1; D may be TRBD1 (5 bases). The CDR3 has 12 residues. V lost 4 bases and J lost 1, with 7 bases in between. The germline V gene has CDR1 DFQATT and CDR2 SNEGSKA (reference sequence). CDR3 DNA sequence: TGCAGTGCTACGACAGCGAACACTGAAGCTTTCTTT. This encodes CSATTANTEAFF.

The J gene is TRBJ1-1, the V gene TRBV15; perhaps TRBD1 as D (5 bases). Trimming left V 2 bases short and J 1 base short, with 11 bases between. Germline V gives CDR1 LNHNV, CDR2 YYDKDF (reference sequence). CDR3 length: 15 residues. The CDR3 reads CATSRWDQGNTEAFF. The CDR3 nucleotides read TGTGCCACCAGCAGATGGGACCAGGGGAACACTGAAGCTTTCTTT.

This clonotype has only a few counts. V usage is TRBV20-1 and J usage is TRBJ2-1, with 7 bases aligning to TRBD2. V was clipped by 3 bases and J by 9 bases; unmatched bases: 5. The germline V gene has CDR1 DFQATT and CDR2 SNEGSKA (reference sequence). The CDR3 is 12 residues long. Here the CDR3 reads CSASGLGREQFF. CDR3 DNA sequence: TGCAGTGCTAGCGGACTAGGGCGTGAGCAGTTCTTC.

This clonotype showed up just a few times. The rearrangement links TRBV19 to TRBJ2-1; TRBD2 aligns across 7 bases. Germline values: CDR1 LNHDA, CDR2 SQIVND (reference sequence). The CDR3 totals 14 residues. The V and J ends lost 3 bases and 6 bases, in that order; junction bases with no gene match: 5. The CDR3 DNA follows: TGTGCCAGTAGTATGGGGGGGAGCGCCAATGAGCAGTTCTTC. Translated: CASSMGGSANEQFF.

This clonotype has at least ten counts. As DNA, the CDR3 is TGTGCCAGCAGCCAAGATGCGACGGGGAGTGGGGGCTACACCTTC. This encodes CASSQDATGSGGYTF. The V gene is TRBV14, the J gene TRBJ1-2; no clear D. V was pared by 0 bases and J by 8 bases, with 16 bases between. This CDR3 is built from 15 residues. Germline V gene lookup returns CDR1 SGHDN and CDR2 FVKESK. Filled out from reference TRBV14 and TRBJ1-2, the complete variable domain reads EAGVTQFPSHSVIEKGQTVTLRCDPISGHDNLYWYRRVMGKEIKFLLHFVKESKQDESGMPNNRFLAERTGGTYSTLKVQPAELEDSGVYFCASSQDATGSGGYTFGSGTRLTVV.

This clonotype was detected only a few times. This sequence joins TRBV28 and TRBJ2-4, with a possible D match to TRBD2 (5 bases). This CDR3 contains 13 residues. The germline V gene encodes CDR1 MDHEN and CDR2 SYDVKM. V was clipped by 6 bases and J by 5 bases, with 11 bases between them. The CDR3 coding sequence is TGTGCCAGCAGCCTAGCCCAGGAAAACATTCAGTACTTC. Residues: CASSLAQENIQYF.

There are a few counts of this clonotype. The V gene is TRBV7-2, the J gene TRBJ1-2, with 8 bases aligning to TRBD1. Germline CDR1 is SGHTA and CDR2 is FQGNSA. Germline trimming cut 0 bases from V and 4 bases from J; bases unmatched to any gene: 7. The CDR3 length is 16 residues. The CDR3 DNA is TGTGCCAGCAGCTTAGCGACAGTGACAGGGGCCTATGGCTACACCTTC. The encoded protein is CASSLATVTGAYGYTF.

This clonotype has only a few counts. CDR3 amino acids: CASSVGTLSYEQYF. CDR3 bases: TGTGCCAGCAGCGTAGGGACACTCTCCTACGAGCAGTACTTC. This chain links TRBV5-4 with TRBJ2-7; a weak D match, TRBD1 (6 bases). Germline CDR1 is SGHNT and CDR2 is YYREEE (reference sequence). The CDR3 runs to 14 residues. Trimming pared 4 bases from V and 0 bases from J, leaving 11 bases between.

The chain uses TRBV4-3 and TRBJ2-1; a weak D match, TRBD1 (6 bases). CDR3 length equals 17 residues. Germline V lookup: CDR1 LGHNA, CDR2 YSLEER. V gave up 1 base and J gave up 8 bases, with 21 bases separating them. DNA for the CDR3: TGCGCCAGCAGCCAAGTGGAACAGGGCCGGCAGCAGGATGAGCAGTTCTTC. Protein product: CASSQVEQGRQQDEQFF.

The V call is TRBV27, the J call TRBJ2-3, with D tentatively TRBD1 or TRBD2 (5 bases each). This CDR3 spans 14 amino acids. V was pared by 2 bases and J by 6 bases, with 12 bases between. Germline V lookup: CDR1 MNHEY, CDR2 SMNVEV (reference sequence). CDR3 coding DNA: TGTGCCAGCAGTTTAGGCAGGGAGCCTGATACGCAGTATTTT. This gives the protein CASSLGREPDTQYF.

The V gene is TRBV4-3, the J gene TRBJ1-5; D is uncertain. Looked up from germline, CDR1 is LGHNA and CDR2 is YSLEER. This CDR3 is built from 16 residues. Trimming shortened V by 0 bases and J by 7 bases, and 16 bases separated the two germline ends. The CDR3 region is CASSQESAGGGQPQHF. The DNA of the CDR3 is TGCGCCAGCAGCCAAGAATCCGCGGGAGGAGGGCAGCCCCAGCATTTT.

This clonotype came up a few times. The chain combines TRBV7-9 with TRBJ2-3; 8 bases align to TRBD1. V dropped 5 bases and J dropped 3; count of bases not matched to a gene: 4. This CDR3 is built from 14 residues. Germline-derived CDR1 and CDR2 are SEHNR and FQNEAQ (reference sequence). The CDR3 loop reads CASSPDRGTDTQYF. The CDR3 DNA sequence: TGTGCCAGCAGCCCCGACAGGGGAACAGATACGCAGTATTTT. The whole variable domain, filled in from reference TRBV7-9 and TRBJ2-3, reads DTGVSQNPRHKITKRGQNVTFRCDPISEHNRLYWYRQTLGQGPEFLTYFQNEAQLEKSRLLSDRFSAERPKGSFSTLEIQRTEQGDSAMYLCASSPDRGTDTQYFGPGTRLTVL.

This clonotype was detected only a few times. J is TRBJ2-7 and V is TRBV11-2, with 9 bases matching TRBD1. Germline V gene data show CDR1 as SGHAT and CDR2 as FQNNGV. The CDR3 is made up of 19 amino acids. The V and J ends lost 3 bases and 0 bases, in that order; junction bases with no gene match: 15. The CDR3 sequence: CASSFGTGQGLARSYEQYF. Here the CDR3 DNA reads TGTGCCAGCAGCTTCGGTACGGGACAGGGTTTAGCCCGCTCCTACGAGCAGTACTTC.